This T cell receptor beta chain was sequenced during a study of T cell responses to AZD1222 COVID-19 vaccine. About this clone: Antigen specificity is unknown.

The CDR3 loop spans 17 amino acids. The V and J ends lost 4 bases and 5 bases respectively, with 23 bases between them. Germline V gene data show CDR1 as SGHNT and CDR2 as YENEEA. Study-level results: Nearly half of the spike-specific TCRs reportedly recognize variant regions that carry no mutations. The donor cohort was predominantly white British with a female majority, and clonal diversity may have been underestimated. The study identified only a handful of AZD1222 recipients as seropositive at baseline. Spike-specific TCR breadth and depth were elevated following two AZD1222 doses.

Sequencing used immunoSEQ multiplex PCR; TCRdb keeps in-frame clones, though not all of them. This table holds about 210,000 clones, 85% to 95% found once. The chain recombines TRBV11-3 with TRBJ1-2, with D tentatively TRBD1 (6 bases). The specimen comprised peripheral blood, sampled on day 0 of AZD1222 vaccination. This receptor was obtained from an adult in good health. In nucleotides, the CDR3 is TGTGCCAGCAGCTCGAGACAGGCCTACTCAAGGGGGTATGGCTACACCTTC. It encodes CASSSRQAYSRGYGYTF.